This T cell receptor beta chain comes out of a study of tumor and adjacent non-tumor tissue in lung cancer. Study as a whole: Aged roughly 30 to 85 years, patients included 10 men and a few women with stage I to III disease. General observations from the study: Top 100 clones took a larger repertoire share in normal lung. Significantly higher TCR diversity was found in tumor than normal lung.

A modified ARM-PCR protocol with three rounds of nested PCR amplified TCRbeta. TCRdb called the multiplex PCR reads again in MiXCR, with one record for every CDR3 protein. The sample has about 120,000 distinct CDR3 sequences, over 65% seen once. Germline CDR1 and CDR2: SQVTM and ANQGSEA. Trimming took 8 bases from V and 5 from J, leaving 18 bases between them. This CDR3 spans 13 amino acids. This clonotype is labeled large. As yet, its antigen is unknown. RNA was extracted from bulk tissue without any cell sorting. Newly diagnosed lung cancer patients had thoracic surgery in China, August–November 2014, without prior chemotherapy.

The clonotype comes from a man in his thirties or forties with non-small cell lung cancer. The sample comprised lung tumor tissue. V is TRBV29-1 and J is TRBJ1-2, with TRBD1 as a possible D gene (6 bases). Here the CDR3 reads CSTSDSRVYGYTF. The CDR3 DNA sequence: TGCAGCACTTCGGACAGTCGGGTGTATGGCTACACCTTC.